One sample yielded the 32 T cell receptor beta chains listed below, sequenced in a study of identical twins. TCRdb recomputed calls from the 5' RACE reads with MiXCR, one row per CDR3 protein. Altogether some 1,700,000 distinct CDR3 sequences are present, less than 35% being singletons, with the ten largest covering approximately 0.25%. Input material: cord blood. The receptors shown here come from a newborn girl in good health.

The rearrangement uses TRBV9 and TRBJ2-3; tentative D call: TRBD2 (7 bases). The CDR3 covers 15 residues. Trimming removed 3 bases from V and 2 bases from J, with 13 bases in between. CDR1 SGDLS and CDR2 YYNGEE come from the germline V gene. The CDR3 region is CASSGHGGPTDTQYF. CDR3 coding DNA: TGTGCCAGCAGCGGCCACGGGGGGCCCACAGATACGCAGTATTTT.

The chain links TRBV10-2 to TRBJ1-2, with 9 bases fitting TRBD1. The CDR3 has 13 amino acids. V gave up 6 bases and J gave up 3 bases; unmatched junction bases: 2. Germline CDR1 WSHSY, CDR2 SAAADI. The CDR3 DNA reads TGCGCCAGCAGGGGGGACAGGGACTATGGCTACACCTTC. Translating it yields CASRGDRDYGYTF.

This clonotype was observed a few times. The CDR3 nucleotides are TGTGCCAGCAGCTCATATCTGGACAGGGAAGAGGCTGAAGCTTTCTTT. Translation gives CASSSYLDREEAEAFF. The chain recombines TRBV13 with TRBJ1-1; 8 nucleotides match TRBD1. CDR1 and CDR2 (germline): PRHDT, FYEKMQ (reference sequence). CDR3 length equals 16 residues. V was clipped by 4 bases and J by 6 bases; unmatched bases: 13. Complete variable domain (other parts from reference TRBV13 and TRBJ1-1): AAGVIQSPRHLIKEKRETATLKCYPIPRHDTVYWYQQGPGQDPQFLISFYEKMQSDKGSIPDRFSAQQFSDYHSELNMSSLELGDSALYFCASSSYLDREEAEAFFGQGTRLTVV.

As for this clonotype: An end of the junction differs from the germline gene, which may be a read error. V usage is TRBV9 and J usage is TRBJ2-3; D uncertain. This CDR3 has 12 residues. Germline values: CDR1 SGDLS, CDR2 YYNGEE. The CDR3 DNA reads as TGTGCCAGCAGCGTAAGCACAGATACGCGGTATTTT. Translating gives CASSVSTDTRYF.

The chain has TRBV20-1 and TRBJ1-2; a weak D match, TRBD1 (6 bases). CDR1 DFQATT and CDR2 SNEGSKA come from the germline V gene (reference sequence). With 0 bases removed from V and 4 bases from J, the gap between germline ends came to 15 bases. CDR3 length: 15 residues. The CDR3 here is CSARDNTGSGYGYTF. As DNA, the CDR3 is TGCAGTGCTAGAGATAATACAGGGTCGGGCTATGGCTACACCTTC.

The chain uses TRBV10-2 and TRBJ2-5, with D perhaps matching TRBD2 (6 bases). CDR3 length: 15 amino acids. CDR1 is WSHSY and CDR2 is SAAADI in the germline V gene. Trimming cost V 8 bases and J 11 bases, with 27 bases left between them. CDR3 coding DNA: TGCGCCAGCTGCGGAGTAGGAGGGACCAACAATGAGCAGTACTTC. Amino acid sequence: CASCGVGGTNNEQYF.

The CDR3 nucleotides are TGTGCCAGCAGTCCCGGACTAGCGGGAGTAGAGTACAATGAGCAGTTCTTC. As protein: CASSPGLAGVEYNEQFF. The chain recombines TRBV21-1 with TRBJ2-1; the table's D gene call, TRBD2, was not cross checked with the DNA. TRBV21-1 constitutes a pseudogene. CDR3 length: 17 amino acids.

This chain connects TRBV6-1 to TRBJ2-7; D is perhaps TRBD1 (6 bases). The CDR3 length is 13 residues. The germline V and J ends were trimmed by 7 bases and 1 base, with 11 bases remaining between them. CDR1 MNHNS and CDR2 SASEGT come from the germline V gene. CDR3 sequence: CASTGTLSYEQYF. Written as DNA, the CDR3 is TGTGCCAGCACCGGGACATTATCCTACGAGCAGTACTTC.

This clonotype was counted a few times. J is TRBJ2-7 and V is TRBV12-3 or TRBV12-4, with 10 positions matching TRBD1. Trimming took 4 bases from V and 9 from J; bases not matched to a gene: 3. The CDR3 has 12 residues. The CDR3 DNA follows: TGTGCCAGCAGTTGGGACAGGGGCGCGCAGTACTTC. Residues: CASSWDRGAQYF.

The table lists this clonotype with many counts. This chain uses TRBV9 with TRBJ1-2; the D gene is possibly TRBD1 (5 bases). The germline gives CDR1 SGDLS, CDR2 YYNGEE. Trimming took 2 bases from V and 2 from J, leaving 7 bases between them. This CDR3 is 13 amino acids long. In DNA, the CDR3 is TGTGCCAGCAGCGTCCAGGGAAACTATGGCTACACCTTC. It codes for CASSVQGNYGYTF. Based on the CDR3 plus reference TRBV9 and TRBJ1-2, the full variable domain is DSGVTQTPKHLITATGQRVTLRCSPRSGDLSVYWYQQSLDQGLQFLIQYYNGEERAKGNILERFSAQQFPDLHSELNLSSLELGDSALYFCASSVQGNYGYTFGSGTRLTVV.

The chain combines TRBV6-1 with TRBJ2-5; D gene ambiguous. CDR1 and CDR2 from the germline V gene are MNHNS and SASEGT. CDR3 size: 11 residues. Between the trimmed V and J ends, which lost 4 bases and 6 bases, there was a span of 6 bases. Here the CDR3 reads CASSAPKTQYF. The CDR3 nucleotides read TGTGCCAGCAGTGCCCCAAAGACCCAGTACTTC.

The CDR3 region has the DNA TGTGCCAGCAGCTCTAGCGGGAGGGCCCGAAATACGCAGTATTTT. Amino acid sequence: CASSSSGRARNTQYF. The J gene is TRBJ2-3, the V gene TRBV9; TRBD2 matches at 12 bases. There are 15 residues in the CDR3. After removal of 4 bases from V and 7 bases from J, the junction contained 7 bases not matched to a gene. Germline-derived CDR1 and CDR2 are SGDLS and YYNGEE.

The chain employs TRBV3-1 and TRBJ2-3, with 8 bases matching TRBD2. Germline V lookup: CDR1 LGHDT, CDR2 YNNKEL (reference sequence). V was clipped by 3 bases and J by 2 bases; unmatched bases: 7. The CDR3 covers 16 residues. The CDR3 coding sequence is TGTGCCAGCAGCCAGTCCTATAGCGGGGCCACAGATACGCAGTATTTT. This encodes CASSQSYSGATDTQYF.

The gene calls are TRBV5-6 and TRBJ1-2; the match to TRBD1 covers 8 bases. Trimming removed 4 bases from V and 3 bases from J; junction bases left unmatched: 8. The germline V gene encodes CDR1 SGHDT and CDR2 YYEEEE. The CDR3 length is 15 residues. In nucleotides, the CDR3 is TGTGCCAGCAGCCCCGGACAGGGAAGTTACTATGGCTACACCTTC. Its protein is CASSPGQGSYYGYTF.

This chain uses TRBV7-2 with TRBJ2-3; D gene ambiguous. There are 14 residues in the CDR3. Germline CDR1 is SGHTA and CDR2 is FQGNSA. With 1 base removed from V and 2 bases from J, the gap between germline ends came to 7 bases. The CDR3 here is CASSLDAVTDTQYF. The CDR3 bases are TGTGCCAGCAGCTTAGATGCGGTCACAGATACGCAGTATTTT.

A few counts support this clonotype. CDR3 sequence: CASSPFILSSSSYNSPLHF. The CDR3 nucleotides read TGTGCCAGCAGCCCCTTCATCTTATCGTCGAGCTCCTATAATTCACCCCTCCACTTT. The gene calls are TRBV7-2 and TRBJ1-6; D unresolved. Trimming removed 5 bases at V and 0 bases at J, with 20 bases between. The CDR3 has 19 residues. CDR1 and CDR2 from the germline V gene are SGHTA and FQGNSA.

V gene TRBV2 combines with J gene TRBJ2-1; no reliable D call. Germline V CDR1 and CDR2: SNHLY, FYNNEI. CDR3 size: 13 residues. V gave up 7 bases and J gave up 5 bases, with 12 bases separating them. Here the CDR3 DNA reads TGTGCCAGCACCAGAATGGCAAACAATGAGCAGTTCTTC. It is translated as CASTRMANNEQFF.

This clonotype was detected a few times. The gene calls are TRBV29-1 and TRBJ2-7; D gene ambiguous. The CDR3 loop spans 13 amino acids. The germline gives CDR1 SQVTM, CDR2 ANQGSEA. V was clipped by 5 bases and J by 6 bases, with 17 bases between them. The CDR3 DNA is TGCAGCGTTTCCCAATACGGGCCTGCCGAGCAGTACTTC. Its protein is CSVSQYGPAEQYF.

This sequence joins TRBV29-1 and TRBJ2-7; D remains ambiguous. V was pared by 4 bases and J by 7 bases, with 11 bases between. Germline assignment: CDR1 SQVTM and CDR2 ANQGSEA. The CDR3 length is 11 residues. CDR3 region: CSVGKYNEQYF. The CDR3 DNA is TGCAGCGTTGGGAAATACAATGAGCAGTACTTC.

The rearrangement joins TRBV6-5 to TRBJ1-6; 7 nucleotides align to TRBD1. Germline V gene lookup returns CDR1 MNHEY and CDR2 SVGAGI. The CDR3 covers 14 residues. V dropped 2 bases and J dropped 7; count of bases not matched to a gene: 2. In DNA form, the CDR3 reads TGTGCCAGCAGTTACAGAGGGGGCAATTCACCCCTCCACTTT. Translation gives CASSYRGGNSPLHF.

The V call is TRBV19, the J call TRBJ1-1; D gene uncertain. In germline, CDR1 is LNHDA, CDR2 SQIVND (reference sequence). This CDR3 spans 13 amino acids. The V end lost 9 bases, the J end lost 0 bases, and 11 bases lay between the germline ends. The CDR3 protein is CASDGGMNTEAFF. The CDR3 region has the DNA TGTGCCAGCGACGGAGGAATGAACACTGAAGCTTTCTTT.

This clonotype was counted between two and nine times. The chain recombines TRBV3-1 with TRBJ2-3, with D uncertain. With 0 bases removed from V and 4 bases from J, the gap between germline ends came to 11 bases. The CDR3 spans 15 residues. Germline V gene data show CDR1 as LGHDT and CDR2 as YNNKEL (reference sequence). This CDR3 reads CASSQEWSIADTQYF. In DNA, the CDR3 is TGTGCCAGCAGCCAAGAATGGAGTATCGCAGATACGCAGTATTTT.

V is TRBV10-3 and J is TRBJ2-5; D may be TRBD2 (6 bases). The DNA end lines up better with TRBJ2-1; the J call may be wrong. Germline values: CDR1 ENHRY, CDR2 SYGVKD. CDR3 length: 13 residues. The CDR3 reads CAISATSSETQFF. CDR3 in DNA: TGTGCCATCAGCGCGACTAGTTCTGAGACCCAGTTCTTC.

This clonotype appeared many times. This chain joins TRBV7-2 and TRBJ2-4; 10 positions match TRBD2. CDR3 size: 15 residues. The germline V gene has CDR1 SGHTA and CDR2 FQGNSA. The ends lost 5 bases at V and 10 bases at J; junction bases unmatched: 11. CDR3 region: CASSRGLAEIKIQYF. The CDR3 DNA reads as TGTGCCAGCAGCCGAGGACTAGCGGAGATCAAAATTCAGTACTTC.

This chain uses TRBV28 with TRBJ1-2; no definite D call. Trimming took off 2 bases at V and 7 bases at J, with 11 bases between the two ends. Germline V CDR1 and CDR2: MDHEN, SYDVKM. The CDR3 is 13 amino acids. CDR3 in amino acids: CASSLQALLGYTF. The CDR3 nucleotides read TGTGCCAGCAGTTTACAGGCCCTACTTGGCTACACCTTC.

This clonotype was detected only a few times. The rearrangement uses TRBV7-2 and TRBJ1-1, with D uncertain. CDR1 is SGHTA and CDR2 is FQGNSA in the germline V gene. This CDR3 is 13 amino acids long. V was cut by 3 bases and J by 7 bases, with 12 bases left in between. CDR3: CASSFRGRVEAFF. The CDR3, as DNA: TGTGCCAGCAGCTTTAGAGGGAGGGTTGAAGCTTTCTTT.

This clonotype occurred once. A much larger clone lies a single base off, so this may be a read error. The chain combines TRBV14 with TRBJ2-3, with TRBD2 identical over 8 bases. The trim removed 1 base at V and 2 bases at J, leaving 2 bases unmatched. Germline V gene lookup returns CDR1 SGHDN and CDR2 FVKESK. The CDR3 spans 15 residues. The CDR3 DNA is TGTGCCAGCAGCCAAGGACTAGCGCCCACAGATACGCAGTATTTT. Encoded protein: CASSQGLAPTDTQYF. The whole variable domain, remainder taken from reference TRBV14 and TRBJ2-3, is EAGVTQFPSHSVIEKGQTVTLRCDPISGHDNLYWYRRVMGKEIKFLLHFVKESKQDESGMPNNRFLAERTGGTYSTLKVQPAELEDSGVYFCASSQGLAPTDTQYFGPGTRLTVL.

V gene TRBV6-6 combines with J gene TRBJ1-5, with 7 bases identical to TRBD1. Germline V gene lookup returns CDR1 MNHNY and CDR2 SVGAGI (reference sequence). The V and J ends lost 2 bases and 6 bases, in that order; junction bases with no gene match: 4. The CDR3 runs to 14 residues. CDR3 sequence (DNA): TGTGCCAGCAGTTACGGACAGGATGGTCAGCCCCAGCATTTT. This sequence encodes CASSYGQDGQPQHF.

The V gene is TRBV20-1, the J gene TRBJ1-6; 9 bases fit TRBD1. The CDR3 contains 14 residues. The germline gives CDR1 DFQATT, CDR2 SNEGSKA (reference sequence). Trimming at V came to 2 bases and at J to 6 bases, leaving 2 bases not matched to a gene. CDR3 protein: CSARRDRVNSPLHF. Here the CDR3 DNA reads TGCAGTGCTAGAAGGGACAGGGTTAATTCACCCCTCCACTTT.

The table lists this clonotype with a count of one. V gene TRBV6-6 combines with J gene TRBJ2-7; the match to TRBD1 covers 10 bases. CDR3 length: 15 residues. Germline V gene data show CDR1 as MNHNY and CDR2 as SVGAGI (reference sequence). V shed 2 bases and J 4 bases; nucleotides not matched to a gene: 5. CDR3 amino acids: CASSYAVDRGYEQYF. The CDR3 nucleotides are TGTGCCAGCAGTTACGCGGTGGACAGGGGGTACGAGCAGTACTTC.

The V gene is TRBV7-8, the J gene TRBJ2-7, with TRBD1 identical over 10 bases. The CDR3 is 17 residues long. Trimming removed 2 bases from V and 0 bases from J; junction bases left unmatched: 7. Germline CDR1 reads SGHVS; CDR2 reads FQNEAQ. DNA for the CDR3: TGTGCCAGCAGCTTATTCTGGGACAGGGGATCCTCCTACGAGCAGTACTTC. It yields the protein CASSLFWDRGSSYEQYF.

About this clonotype itself: Given a much more abundant clone one base away, this may be a read error. This chain uses TRBV10-1 with TRBJ2-3; no definite D call. This CDR3 spans 12 amino acids. Germline-derived CDR1 and CDR2 are WNHNN and SYGVQD (reference sequence). The CDR3 here is CASRHPRDTRYF. The CDR3 bases are TGCGCCAGCAGGCACCCTAGGGATACGCGGTATTTT.